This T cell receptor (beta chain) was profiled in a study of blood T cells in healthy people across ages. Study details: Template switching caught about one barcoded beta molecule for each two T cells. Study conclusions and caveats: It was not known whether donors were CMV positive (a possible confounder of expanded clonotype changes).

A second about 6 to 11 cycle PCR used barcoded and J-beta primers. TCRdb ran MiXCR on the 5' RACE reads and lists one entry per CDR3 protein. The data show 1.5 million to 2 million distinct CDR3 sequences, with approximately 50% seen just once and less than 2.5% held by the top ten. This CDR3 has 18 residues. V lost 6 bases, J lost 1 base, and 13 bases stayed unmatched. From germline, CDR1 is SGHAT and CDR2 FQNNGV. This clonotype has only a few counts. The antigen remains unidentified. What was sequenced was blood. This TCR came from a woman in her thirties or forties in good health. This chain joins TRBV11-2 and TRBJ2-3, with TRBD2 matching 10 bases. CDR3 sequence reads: CASRTGTLAGVRTDTQYF. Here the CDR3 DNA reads TGTGCCAGCAGGACAGGGACTCTAGCGGGGGTTCGCACAGATACGCAGTATTTT.